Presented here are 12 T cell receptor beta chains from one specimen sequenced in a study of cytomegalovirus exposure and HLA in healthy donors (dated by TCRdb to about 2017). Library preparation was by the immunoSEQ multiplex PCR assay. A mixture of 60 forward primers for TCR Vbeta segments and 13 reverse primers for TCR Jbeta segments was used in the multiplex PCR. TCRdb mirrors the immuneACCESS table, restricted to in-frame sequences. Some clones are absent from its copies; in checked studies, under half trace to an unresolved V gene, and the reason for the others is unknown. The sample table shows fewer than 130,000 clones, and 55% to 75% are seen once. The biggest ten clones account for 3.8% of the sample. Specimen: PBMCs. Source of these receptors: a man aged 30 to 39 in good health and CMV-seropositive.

CDR3 sequence: CASSIGGNNEQFF. Here the CDR3 DNA reads TGTGCCAGTAGTATCGGCGGAAACAATGAGCAGTTCTTC. The V gene is TRBV19, the J gene TRBJ2-1; D remains unclear. The CDR3 has 13 amino acids. Trimming left V 3 bases short and J 5 bases short, with 8 bases between. Germline lookup yields CDR1 LNHDA and CDR2 SQIVND (reference sequence).

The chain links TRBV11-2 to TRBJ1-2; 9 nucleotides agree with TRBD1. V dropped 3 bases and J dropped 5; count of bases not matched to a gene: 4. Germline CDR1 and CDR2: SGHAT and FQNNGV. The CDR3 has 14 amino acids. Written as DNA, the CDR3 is TGTGCCAGCAGCTTGGGGGACAGGGTTTATGGCTACACCTTC. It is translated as CASSLGDRVYGYTF.

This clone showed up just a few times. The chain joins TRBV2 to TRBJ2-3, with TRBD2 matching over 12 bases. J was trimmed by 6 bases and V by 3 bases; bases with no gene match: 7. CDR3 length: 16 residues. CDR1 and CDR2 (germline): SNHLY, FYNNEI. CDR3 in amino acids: CASSDRGLAGGDTQYF. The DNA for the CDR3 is TGTGCCAGCAGTGACCGGGGACTAGCGGGCGGGGATACGCAGTATTTT.

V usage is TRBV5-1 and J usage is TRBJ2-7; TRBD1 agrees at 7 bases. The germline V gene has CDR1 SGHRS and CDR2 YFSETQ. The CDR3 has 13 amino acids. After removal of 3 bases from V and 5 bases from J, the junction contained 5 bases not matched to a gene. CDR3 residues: CASSYRGYDEQYF. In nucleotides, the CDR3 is TGCGCCAGCAGCTACAGGGGCTACGACGAGCAGTACTTC.

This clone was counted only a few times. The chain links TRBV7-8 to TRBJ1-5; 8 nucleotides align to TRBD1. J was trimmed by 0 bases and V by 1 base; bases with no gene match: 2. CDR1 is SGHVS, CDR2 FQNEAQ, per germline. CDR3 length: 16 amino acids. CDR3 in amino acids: CASSLGGQDSNQPQHF. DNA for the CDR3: TGTGCCAGCAGCTTAGGGGGACAGGATAGCAATCAGCCCCAGCATTTT. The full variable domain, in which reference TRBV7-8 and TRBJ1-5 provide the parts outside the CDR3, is GAGVSQSPRYKVAKRGQDVALRCDPISGHVSLFWYQQALGQGPEFLTYFQNEAQLDKSGLPSDRFFAERPEGSVSTLKIQRTQQEDSAVYLCASSLGGQDSNQPQHFGDGTRLSIL.

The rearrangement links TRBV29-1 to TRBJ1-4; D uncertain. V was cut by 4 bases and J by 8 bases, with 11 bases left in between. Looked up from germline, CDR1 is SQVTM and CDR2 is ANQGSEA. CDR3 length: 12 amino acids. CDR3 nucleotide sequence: TGCAGCGTTGTTACCGCGGGGGAAAAACTGTTTTTT. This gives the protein CSVVTAGEKLFF.

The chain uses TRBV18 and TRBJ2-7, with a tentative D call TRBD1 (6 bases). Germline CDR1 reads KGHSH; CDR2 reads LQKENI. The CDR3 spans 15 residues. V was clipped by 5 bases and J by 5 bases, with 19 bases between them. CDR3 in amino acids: CASSYHPDSPDEQYF. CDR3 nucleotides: TGTGCCAGCTCATATCACCCGGACAGCCCTGACGAGCAGTACTTC.

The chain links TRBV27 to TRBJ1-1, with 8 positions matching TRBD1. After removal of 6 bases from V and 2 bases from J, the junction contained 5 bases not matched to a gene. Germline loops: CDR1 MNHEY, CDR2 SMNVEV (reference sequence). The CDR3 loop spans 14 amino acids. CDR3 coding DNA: TGTGCCAGCAGCTTGCAGGGGGCCAACACTGAAGCTTTCTTT. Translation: CASSLQGANTEAFF.

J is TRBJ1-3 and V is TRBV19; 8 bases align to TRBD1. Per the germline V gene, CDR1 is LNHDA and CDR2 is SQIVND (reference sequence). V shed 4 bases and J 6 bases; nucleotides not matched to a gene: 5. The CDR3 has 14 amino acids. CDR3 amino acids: CASSKARGQNTIYF. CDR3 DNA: TGTGCCAGTAGTAAAGCCAGGGGGCAAAACACCATATATTTT.

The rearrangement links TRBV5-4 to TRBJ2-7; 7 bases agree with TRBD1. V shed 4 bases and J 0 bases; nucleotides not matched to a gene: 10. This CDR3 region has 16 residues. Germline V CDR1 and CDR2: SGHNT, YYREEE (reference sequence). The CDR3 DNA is TGTGCCAGCAGCCTCTTCAGGGGGTTTGGCTCCTACGAGCAGTACTTC. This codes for CASSLFRGFGSYEQYF.

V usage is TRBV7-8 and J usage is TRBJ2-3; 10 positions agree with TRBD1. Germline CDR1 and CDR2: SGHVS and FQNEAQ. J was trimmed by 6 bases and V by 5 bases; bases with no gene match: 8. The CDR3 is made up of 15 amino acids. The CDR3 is CASSAQGQGWDTQYF. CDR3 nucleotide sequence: TGTGCCAGCAGCGCACAGGGACAGGGGTGGGATACGCAGTATTTT. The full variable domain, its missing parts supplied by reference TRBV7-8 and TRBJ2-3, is GAGVSQSPRYKVAKRGQDVALRCDPISGHVSLFWYQQALGQGPEFLTYFQNEAQLDKSGLPSDRFFAERPEGSVSTLKIQRTQQEDSAVYLCASSAQGQGWDTQYFGPGTRLTVL.

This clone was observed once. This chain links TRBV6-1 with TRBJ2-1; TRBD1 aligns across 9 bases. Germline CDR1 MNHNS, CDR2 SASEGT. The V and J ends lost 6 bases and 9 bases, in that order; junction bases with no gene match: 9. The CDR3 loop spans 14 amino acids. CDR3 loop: CASRDLQGAFEQFF. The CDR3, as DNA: TGTGCCAGCAGGGATCTACAGGGGGCGTTTGAGCAGTTCTTC.